This T cell receptor (beta chain) was found in a study of blood T cell repertoires in COVID-19. At the level of the study: The United States, Italy and Spain supplied acute and convalescent COVID-19 samples.

In the authors' workflow: For nucleated cells, counts were estimated from reference gene primer amplification. Produced via immunoSEQ multiplex PCR; TCRdb's table is partial and in-frame only. D and trimming come from the DNA, and the V and J calls and clone size come from that table. The sample holds some 220,000 clones, 70% to 90% seen once. This CDR3 comprises 16 residues. The sample consisted of peripheral blood. This chain joins TRBV1 and TRBJ2-7; the table's D call, TRBD2, has no DNA check behind it. TRBV1 is described as a pseudogene. This clonotype was sampled from a woman aged 55-75 years with active or convalescent COVID-19. DNA for the CDR3: TGCACCAGCAGCGAAGCCCGAGCGGGGGACTACTACGAGCAGTACGTC. Translated, it gives CTSSEARAGDYYEQYV.